These T cell receptor beta chains were read from a single sample in a study of spatial heterogeneity in lung cancer. TCRdb used MiXCR to reprocess the 5' RACE reads, holding one entry per CDR3 protein. Of some 28,000 distinct CDR3 sequences in the sample, 7.5% to 9.5% are singletons; the top ten hold under 40%. This material consisted of PBMCs, taken at surgery. The receptors were sampled from a female donor with early-stage non-small cell lung cancer. Both conserved end residues are part of each CDR3. The order of the fields is clone size, D gene, J gene, V gene, CDR3 DNA, CDR3 protein. D genes are given only for firm matches. Size is omitted from some rows. Given values are once, few, many or a class for expanded clones.

. TRBD1 TRBJ1-1 TRBV6-5 TGTGCCAGCAGGGACACAGGGGTTTTCGCTGAAGCTTTCTTT CASRDTGVFAEAFF
many TRBD2 TRBJ2-3 TRBV28 TGTGCCAGCAGGGGGGGTGGACTAGCGGGAGGAATACGGACAGATACGCAGTATTTT CASRGGGLAGGIRTDTQYF
many TRBD1 TRBJ2-1 TRBV28 TGTGCCAGCAGAAACACAGGGGGCATCTACTACAATGAGCAGTTCTTC CASRNTGGIYYNEQFF
. . TRBJ1-1 TRBV20-1 TGCAGTGCTAGAGATTTTCAAGGGAACACTGAAGCTTTCTTT CSARDFQGNTEAFF
. TRBD1 TRBJ2-3 TRBV20-1 TGCAGTGCCCCAGGGGGTCTCACCGTCACAGATACGCAGTATTTT CSAPGGLTVTDTQYF
. TRBD1 TRBJ2-7 TRBV28 TGTGCCAGCAGGTCACCGGGACAGGGAAGAGGGGCCGAGCAGTACTTC CASRSPGQGRGAEQYF
many TRBD2 TRBJ2-1 TRBV6-2/TRBV6-3 TGTGCCAGCACCCCCAGCGGGAGGGGAAGAAGGGAGCAGTTCTTC CASTPSGRGRREQFF
many . TRBJ1-1 TRBV6-1 TGTGCCAGTCGGCAGAGCGTCATGAACACTGAAGCTTTCTTT CASRQSVMNTEAFF
many . TRBJ2-5 TRBV28 TGTGCCAGCAGTTTCCGTGGCCGGGACGAAGAGACCCAGTACTTC CASSFRGRDEETQYF
few TRBD1 TRBJ2-3 TRBV11-2 TGTGCCAGCAGCTTCAGGGGGCGGGACACAGATACGCAGTATTTT CASSFRGRDTDTQYF
many . TRBJ1-2 TRBV18 TGTGCCAGCTCCGTTGGGGGGAACTATGGCTACACCTTC CASSVGGNYGYTF
once . TRBJ2-7 TRBV7-2 TGTGCCAGCAGCTTTGAAAGGGCAGCGCGCGAGCAGTACTTC CASSFERAAREQYF
few . TRBJ2-1 TRBV20-1 TGCAGTGCTAGAGATAGGGACTTCTCCTACAATGAGCAGTTCTTC CSARDRDFSYNEQFF
. TRBD2 TRBJ2-3 TRBV7-9 TGTGCCAGCAGCCCGGGACTAATCGAAACAGATACGCAGTATTTT CASSPGLIETDTQYF
many . TRBJ2-7 TRBV10-3 TGTGCCATCAGCGAGGCGGGACAGAGTGCGTGGGAGCAGTACTTC CAISEAGQSAWEQYF
. TRBD1 TRBJ1-4 TRBV5-8 TGTGCCAGCAGCCGGACAGGGGGGAGAACTAATGAAAAACTGTTTTTT CASSRTGGRTNEKLFF
many . TRBJ1-4 TRBV28 TGTGCCAGCAGTCCCTCTAACAACAGGGTCCATGAAAAACTGTTTTTT CASSPSNNRVHEKLFF
few . TRBJ1-5 TRBV5-1 TGCGCCAGCAGCCCCGTCGGGAATCAGCCCCAGCATTTT CASSPVGNQPQHF
many . TRBJ2-3 TRBV10-1 TGCGCCAGCAGTGGGGGGATCGCAGATACGCAGTATTTT CASSGGIADTQYF
. . TRBJ1-1 TRBV20-1 TGCAGTGCTAGAGGGGGCAACGTGAACACTGAAGCTTTCTTT CSARGGNVNTEAFF
. . TRBJ2-3 TRBV2 TGTGCCAGCAGTGAACTAGCGACAGATACGCAGTATTTT CASSELATDTQYF
many TRBD1 TRBJ2-3 TRBV12-3/TRBV12-4 TGTGCCAGCAGCCCGGACAGGGTAACAGATACGCAGTATTTT CASSPDRVTDTQYF
. . TRBJ2-2 TRBV10-3 TGTGCCATCGGCAGGGCCTCGAACACCGGGGAGCTGTTTTTT CAIGRASNTGELFF
many . TRBJ1-1 TRBV12-3/TRBV12-4 TGTGCCAGCAGGAGGACAGTGAGCGAAGCTTTCTTT CASRRTVSEAFF
many . TRBJ1-1 TRBV20-1 TGCAGTGCGAACAGAGCAGGGTACTACACTGAAGCTTTCTTT CSANRAGYYTEAFF
. . TRBJ2-1 TRBV10-3 TGTGCCATCAGTGTAGACTCTTACAATGAGCAGTTCTTC CAISVDSYNEQFF
many . TRBJ1-5 TRBV7-2 TGTGCCAGCAGCCCGCTTAGGCTGAGGGGTAATCAGCCCCAGCATTTT CASSPLRLRGNQPQHF
many . TRBJ1-5 TRBV15 TGTGCCACCAGCAGAGATGGGGCAGGCAATCAGCCCCAGCATTTT CATSRDGAGNQPQHF
many . TRBJ1-2 TRBV28 TGTGCCAGCAGTTCACCGACAGGTTCAGGATATGGCTACACCTTC CASSSPTGSGYGYTF
many . TRBJ2-7 TRBV18 TGTGCCAGCTCGCCGGACCCCTCCTACGAGCAGTACTTC CASSPDPSYEQYF
many TRBD1 TRBJ2-7 TRBV5-1 TGCGCCAGCAGCTTGGGGGACAGCTCCTACGAGCAGTACTTC CASSLGDSSYEQYF
few . TRBJ1-1 TRBV18 TGTGCCAGCTCACAGGGTGGGAACACTGAAGCTTTCTTT CASSQGGNTEAFF
many . TRBJ2-7 TRBV7-9 TGTGCCAGCAGCGCCAGTCCCGGGACTTCCTACGAGCAGTACTTC CASSASPGTSYEQYF
. . TRBJ2-7 TRBV3-1 TGTGCCAGCAGCCAAGATTGGACGGTCCAGTACGAGCAGTACTTC CASSQDWTVQYEQYF
many . TRBJ1-5 TRBV6-5 TGTGCCAGCAGATCCCACAGGGTAGGCCAGCCCCAGCATTTT CASRSHRVGQPQHF
many . TRBJ2-1 TRBV6-2/TRBV6-3 TGTGCCAGCAGTTACGGGACGAGGTCCTACAATGAGCAGTTCTTC CASSYGTRSYNEQFF
many TRBD2 TRBJ2-3 TRBV11-3 TGTGCCAGCAGCCGTGACGGGAGCGGGAGGGCCACAGATACGCAGTATTTT CASSRDGSGRATDTQYF
many . TRBJ2-1 TRBV18 TGTGCCAGCTCACCACTAGCCTACAATGAGCAGTTCTTC CASSPLAYNEQFF
. . TRBJ2-1 TRBV7-9 TGTGCCAGCAGCCCCGAGGGGGTAAACTACAATGAGCAGTTCTTC CASSPEGVNYNEQFF
. TRBD1 TRBJ1-2 TRBV27 TGTGCCAGCAGTTTACTAGGGGGCAACTATGGCTACACCTTC CASSLLGGNYGYTF
many TRBD2 TRBJ2-3 TRBV6-2/TRBV6-3 TGTGCCAGCAAGACTAGCGGGCCGCCAGATACGCAGTATTTT CASKTSGPPDTQYF
. . TRBJ2-1 TRBV20-1 TGCAGTGCTAGAGGATTACCGTTAGGCAATGAGCAGTTCTTC CSARGLPLGNEQFF
. . TRBJ1-2 TRBV12-3/TRBV12-4 TGTGCCAGCTCCCGTGGACCGGGAGATTATGGCTACACCTTC CASSRGPGDYGYTF
few TRBD1 TRBJ1-6 TRBV9 TGTGCCAGCAGCAGGCTACCACAGGGGGCCGATTCACCCCTCCACTTT CASSRLPQGADSPLHF
few TRBD1 TRBJ2-1 TRBV6-5 TGTGCCAGCAGCCAGACAGGGAACTACAATGAGCAGTTCTTC CASSQTGNYNEQFF
. . TRBJ1-1 TRBV12-3/TRBV12-4 TGTGCCAGCAGTTTAGGTGTCGTGAACACTGAAGCTTTCTTT CASSLGVVNTEAFF
many . TRBJ2-1 TRBV4-1 TGCGCCAGCAGCCCAAGTGTAGGGAGCCACAATGAGCAGTTCTTC CASSPSVGSHNEQFF
few . TRBJ1-5 TRBV2 TGTGCCAGCAGTGAAGGAGGACATGGCAATCAGCCCCAGCATTTT CASSEGGHGNQPQHF
few TRBD2 TRBJ2-1 TRBV5-6 TGTGCCAGCAGCAAAGCGGGAAGGTCCTACAATGAGCAGTTCTTC CASSKAGRSYNEQFF
many . TRBJ2-2 TRBV7-6 TGTGCCAGCAGCTCCCCTTGGCGAATCGGCGGGGAGCTGTTTTTT CASSSPWRIGGELFF
many . TRBJ2-1 TRBV19 TGTGCCAGTAGTACCCAGTACAATGAGCAGTTCTTC CASSTQYNEQFF